What follows are 26 T cell receptor beta chains derived from one specimen sequenced in a study of T cell changes during pregnancy in multiple sclerosis. Assay used: immunoSEQ multiplex PCR; TCRdb lists only in-frame clones, some missing. The sample includes tens of thousands of clones, approximately 94% seen only once; the top ten take 2% to 3%. The material sequenced was CD8+ T cells from peripheral blood mononuclear cells, taken after pregnancy. Every receptor here comes from a female donor with multiple sclerosis, enrolled in a pregnancy study.

This chain joins TRBV2 and TRBJ2-7; 9 bases align to TRBD2. This CDR3 has 15 residues. V shed 4 bases and J 3 bases; nucleotides not matched to a gene: 7. The germline V gene encodes CDR1 SNHLY and CDR2 FYNNEI. DNA for the CDR3: TGTGCCAGCAGTGCGGGGACACTAGCGGGCTACGAGCAGTACTTC. This gives the protein CASSAGTLAGYEQYF.

The CDR3 loop reads CASTFGVRNYGYTF. The CDR3 DNA follows: TGTGCCAGCACTTTCGGGGTGAGGAACTATGGCTACACCTTC. The chain is built from TRBV21-1 and TRBJ1-2. TRBV21-1 is noted as a pseudogene. The length of the CDR3 is 14 residues.

A single count supports this clone. The chain carries TRBV4-2 and TRBJ1-2, with unresolved D. The CDR3 totals 14 residues. V was pared by 0 bases and J by 4 bases, with 9 bases between. Per germline, CDR1 LGHNA and CDR2 YNFKEQ. The CDR3 is CASSQEISGYGYTF. The CDR3 region has the DNA TGTGCCAGCAGCCAAGAAATCAGCGGCTATGGCTACACCTTC.

The genes are TRBV6-1 and TRBJ2-7; D unresolved. Trimming removed 3 bases at V and 2 bases at J, with 5 bases between. Germline V lookup: CDR1 MNHNS, CDR2 SASEGT. The CDR3 length is 12 residues. The CDR3 spells CASSEFAYEQYF. CDR3 DNA sequence: TGTGCCAGCAGTGAGTTCGCCTACGAGCAGTACTTC.

The count of this clone is one. V and J are TRBV7-9 and TRBJ2-2; TRBD2 aligns across 9 bases. Trimming cost V 5 bases and J 4 bases; bases outside gene matches: 8. CDR3 length: 16 amino acids. Germline lookup yields CDR1 SEHNR and CDR2 FQNEAQ (reference sequence). The CDR3 sequence: CASSPTSGALTGELFF. The CDR3 DNA reads TGTGCCAGCAGCCCGACTAGCGGAGCTCTCACCGGGGAGCTGTTTTTT. Based on the CDR3 plus reference TRBV7-9 and TRBJ2-2, the full variable domain is DTGVSQNPRHKITKRGQNVTFRCDPISEHNRLYWYRQTLGQGPEFLTYFQNEAQLEKSRLLSDRFSAERPKGSFSTLEIQRTEQGDSAMYLCASSPTSGALTGELFFGEGSRLTVL.

This chain links TRBV6-1 with TRBJ2-1; tentatively, D is TRBD2 (5 bases). The V and J ends lost 1 base and 6 bases respectively, with 16 bases between them. The CDR3 has 16 amino acids. Looked up from germline, CDR1 is MNHNS and CDR2 is SASEGT. The CDR3 nucleotides are TGTGCCAGCAGTGAAGGGACTTTCTTTCCGGGCAATGAGCAGTTCTTC. It specifies CASSEGTFFPGNEQFF.

The rearrangement links TRBV30 to TRBJ2-7, with 7 bases matching TRBD1. This CDR3 spans 14 amino acids. V shed 6 bases and J 0 bases; nucleotides not matched to a gene: 8. Germline V gene lookup returns CDR1 GTSNPN and CDR2 SVGIG (reference sequence). CDR3 region: CACSGTVSSYEQYF. The CDR3 DNA follows: TGTGCCTGCTCTGGGACAGTTTCCTCCTACGAGCAGTACTTC.

V is TRBV28 and J is TRBJ1-5; a possible D gene is TRBD1 (6 bases). The CDR3 is made up of 18 amino acids. The germline gives CDR1 MDHEN, CDR2 SYDVKM. Trimming took off 5 bases at V and 0 bases at J, with 20 bases between the two ends. DNA of the CDR3: TGTGCCAGCAGTCCTTCCGGGACAAACATGTATAGCAATCAGCCCCAGCATTTT. Encoded protein: CASSPSGTNMYSNQPQHF.

This chain joins TRBV19 and TRBJ2-1, with D possibly being TRBD2 (6 bases). The CDR3 is made up of 14 amino acids. The V end lost 3 bases, the J end lost 7 bases, and 13 bases lay between the germline ends. Germline CDR1 is LNHDA and CDR2 is SQIVND (reference sequence). CDR3 coding DNA: TGTGCCAGTAGTATTGGGGGGACGGGTAATGAGCAGTTCTTC. It is translated as CASSIGGTGNEQFF.

The rearrangement uses TRBV2 and TRBJ2-7; 7 bases map to TRBD1. Germline lookup yields CDR1 SNHLY and CDR2 FYNNEI. The CDR3 sequence is 14 residues long. V lost 2 bases to trimming and J lost 7 bases; unmatched junction nucleotides: 8. The CDR3 reads CASSEWQGVPEQYF. CDR3 nucleotides: TGTGCCAGCAGTGAATGGCAGGGGGTTCCGGAGCAGTACTTC. Looking up the rest from reference TRBV2 and TRBJ2-7 gives the full variable domain: EPEVTQTPSHQVTQMGQEVILRCVPISNHLYFYWYRQILGQKVEFLVSFYNNEISEKSEIFDDQFSVERPDGSNFTLKIRSTKLEDSAMYFCASSEWQGVPEQYFGPGTRLTVT.

The chain uses TRBV27 and TRBJ2-3; D gene uncertain. This CDR3 has 19 amino acids. Germline CDR1 reads MNHEY; CDR2 reads SMNVEV (reference sequence). V gave up 2 bases and J gave up 4 bases, with 25 bases separating them. CDR3 bases: TGTGCCAGCAGTTTAGTACAATCCACATCCGGAGAGAGGTCAGATACGCAGTATTTT. It yields the protein CASSLVQSTSGERSDTQYF.

This clone was observed once. The genes are TRBV11-2 and TRBJ2-1, with 13 bases aligning to TRBD2. CDR1 is SGHAT and CDR2 is FQNNGV in the germline V gene. With 5 bases clipped from V and 12 bases from J, the junction kept 13 bases outside the gene matches. The CDR3 extends over 16 amino acids. The CDR3 region is CASSPPGLAGEAGQFF. DNA for the CDR3: TGTGCCAGCAGCCCCCCTGGACTAGCGGGAGAGGCAGGGCAGTTCTTC.

This clone came up once. J is TRBJ2-7 and V is TRBV5-5; 7 bases are a match to TRBD1. Germline V gene data show CDR1 as SGHKS and CDR2 as YYEKEE (reference sequence). The CDR3 sequence is 15 residues long. With V trimmed by 4 bases and J by 4 bases, 11 bases remained unmatched. CDR3 region: CASSLGGIPAYEQYF. Written as DNA, the CDR3 is TGTGCCAGCAGCCTAGGGGGCATCCCAGCATACGAGCAGTACTTC.

This rearrangement joins TRBV19 to TRBJ1-5; D unresolved. Trimming took off 4 bases at V and 1 base at J, with 8 bases between the two ends. The CDR3 contains 14 residues. Germline values: CDR1 LNHDA, CDR2 SQIVND (reference sequence). In DNA, the CDR3 is TGTGCCAGTAGTACGGGGATGAGCAATCAGCCCCAGCATTTT. Its protein product is CASSTGMSNQPQHF.

V is TRBV29-1 and J is TRBJ2-2; 8 positions match TRBD1. Germline CDR1 is SQVTM and CDR2 is ANQGSEA. The CDR3 totals 12 residues. CDR3 sequence reads: CTGTGNTGELFF. CDR3 DNA: TGCACCGGGACAGGGAACACCGGGGAGCTGTTTTTT.

The chain is built from TRBV6-5 and TRBJ2-1; 8 bases agree with TRBD2. From germline, CDR1 is MNHEY and CDR2 SVGAGI. Losses at the gene ends were 5 bases for V and 9 bases for J; bases not matched to a gene: 9. The CDR3 consists of 14 residues. CDR3 nucleotide sequence: TGTGCCAGCAGTGACAGCGGGAGTTTGGTTGAGCAGTTCTTC. Protein: CASSDSGSLVEQFF.

The chain uses TRBV19 and TRBJ2-5, with D perhaps TRBD2 (6 bases). V lost 5 bases to trimming and J lost 5 bases, with 9 bases between them. Germline CDR1 is LNHDA and CDR2 is SQIVND (reference sequence). The CDR3 consists of 12 residues. The CDR3 here is CASSPGRETQYF. The CDR3 DNA sequence: TGTGCCAGTAGTCCGGGGAGGGAGACCCAGTACTTC.

V and J are TRBV2 and TRBJ1-1; no clear D gene. The germline CDR1 and CDR2 sequences are SNHLY and FYNNEI. Trimming pared 5 bases from V and 4 bases from J, leaving 14 bases between. The CDR3 is made up of 14 amino acids. The CDR3 region is CASSLEARGTEAFF. As DNA, the CDR3 is TGTGCCAGCAGTTTGGAGGCCCGCGGCACTGAAGCTTTCTTT.

V usage is TRBV4-1 and J usage is TRBJ2-7; D ambiguous. The germline gives CDR1 MGHRA, CDR2 YSYEKL. V lost 2 bases, J lost 4 bases, and 12 bases lay in between. This CDR3 region has 14 residues. The CDR3 DNA reads TGCGCCAGCAGCCAAACAAGAAACGGGTACGAGCAGTACTTC. Translation gives CASSQTRNGYEQYF.

The CDR3 bases are TGTGCCAGCAGCGTAGCTTCCAGGGCGGGGCTCGTGCTTAATGAGCAGTTCTTC. The encoded protein is CASSVASRAGLVLNEQFF. The rearrangement joins TRBV9 to TRBJ2-1; D might be TRBD2 (6 bases). CDR3 length equals 18 residues. Looked up from germline, CDR1 is SGDLS and CDR2 is YYNGEE. The V end was cut by 0 bases, the J end by 7 bases, with 23 bases between.

The J gene is TRBJ1-1, the V gene TRBV2; D is uncertain. This CDR3 region has 16 residues. V lost 3 bases to trimming and J lost 0 bases, with 14 bases between them. Germline CDR1 SNHLY, CDR2 FYNNEI. The CDR3 protein is CASSDMAGLMNTEAFF. CDR3 nucleotide sequence: TGTGCCAGCAGTGATATGGCAGGCCTCATGAACACTGAAGCTTTCTTT.

The chain recombines TRBV9 with TRBJ2-2; D unresolved. Trimming cost V 4 bases and J 6 bases, with 13 bases left between them. The CDR3 runs to 14 residues. From germline, CDR1 is SGDLS and CDR2 YYNGEE. Here the CDR3 reads CASSPFLVAGELFF. The CDR3 DNA reads as TGTGCCAGCAGCCCTTTCTTAGTGGCCGGGGAGCTGTTTTTT.

The V gene is TRBV5-1, the J gene TRBJ2-7; D call uncertain. The CDR3 totals 14 residues. Germline CDR1 reads SGHRS; CDR2 reads YFSETQ. The ends were cut back, 0 bases at V and 0 bases at J, with 7 bases in the middle. The CDR3 loop reads CASSLDSSSYEQYF. In DNA form, the CDR3 reads TGCGCCAGCAGCTTGGACTCGTCCTCCTACGAGCAGTACTTC.

Only one count was recorded for this clone. The chain is built from TRBV6-4 and TRBJ1-1, with D tentatively TRBD1 (6 bases). CDR1 and CDR2 (germline): MRHNA, SNTAGT. The CDR3 is 15 amino acids. Deletions cut 7 bases from V and 4 bases from J, with 19 bases between. CDR3: CASMERGIEGTEAFF. The CDR3 nucleotides are TGTGCCAGCATGGAAAGGGGGATTGAAGGCACTGAAGCTTTCTTT.

This clone was seen at least ten times. This rearrangement joins TRBV9 to TRBJ2-4; TRBD2 is a possible D gene (6 bases). Germline V gene lookup returns CDR1 SGDLS and CDR2 YYNGEE. The V end lost 4 bases, the J end lost 7 bases, and 9 bases lay between the germline ends. The CDR3 length is 12 residues. In DNA, the CDR3 is TGTGCCAGCAGCCCTGGGGGGAACATTCAGTACTTC. This encodes CASSPGGNIQYF.

This chain uses TRBV29-1 with TRBJ1-1; D is perhaps TRBD1 (6 bases). The CDR3 has 12 residues. V was pared by 7 bases and J by 4 bases, with 13 bases between. CDR1 is SQVTM, CDR2 ANQGSEA, per germline. In DNA, the CDR3 is TGCAGCGGGATTACGGACAGCACTGAAGCTTTCTTT. Its protein is CSGITDSTEAFF.